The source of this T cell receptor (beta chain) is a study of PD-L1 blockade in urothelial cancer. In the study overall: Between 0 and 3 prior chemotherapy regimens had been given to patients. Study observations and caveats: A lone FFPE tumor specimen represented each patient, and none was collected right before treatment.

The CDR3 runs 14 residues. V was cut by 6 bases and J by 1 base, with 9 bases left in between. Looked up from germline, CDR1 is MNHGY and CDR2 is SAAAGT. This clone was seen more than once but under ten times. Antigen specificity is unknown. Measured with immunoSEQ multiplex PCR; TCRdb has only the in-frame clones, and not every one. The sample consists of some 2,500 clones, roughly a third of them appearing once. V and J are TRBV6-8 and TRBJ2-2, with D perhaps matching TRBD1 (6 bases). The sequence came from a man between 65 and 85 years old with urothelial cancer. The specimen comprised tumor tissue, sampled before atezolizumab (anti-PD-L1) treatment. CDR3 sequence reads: CASSRTVNTGELFF. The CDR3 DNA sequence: TGTGCCAGCAGCAGGACAGTGAACACCGGGGAGCTGTTTTTT.